The 14 T cell receptor beta chains given below trace back to one sample, sequenced in a study of T cell responses to AZD1222 COVID-19 vaccine listed by TCRdb under 2021. This specimen's time point label, per the study, means: baseline before first vaccination. The library was generated by the immunoSEQ multiplex PCR assay. TCRdb's version of the immuneACCESS table is confined to in-frame rearrangements and falls short of the full clone set. An unresolved V gene accounts for under half of the shortfall where checked; the remainder is of unknown origin. The sample table contains about 110,000 clones; only one count was recorded for approximately 90% of them. Together, the top ten hold 7% to 9% of the sample. This sample comprised peripheral blood, obtained on day 0 of AZD1222 vaccination. These receptors were collected from an adult in good health.

V gene TRBV5-5 combines with J gene TRBJ1-2, with 7 bases aligning to TRBD1. After removal of 3 bases from V and 4 bases from J, the junction contained 9 bases not matched to a gene. Germline lookup yields CDR1 SGHKS and CDR2 YYEKEE (reference sequence). The length of the CDR3 is 15 residues. The CDR3 reads CASSSWTGASYGYTF. CDR3 sequence (DNA): TGTGCCAGCAGCTCCTGGACAGGAGCGAGCTATGGCTACACCTTC.

V gene TRBV15 combines with J gene TRBJ1-4, with D perhaps TRBD1 (6 bases). There are 14 residues in the CDR3. Germline V gene data show CDR1 as LNHNV and CDR2 as YYDKDF (reference sequence). Trimming took 0 bases from V and 10 from J, leaving 12 bases between them. In DNA form, the CDR3 reads TGTGCCACCAGCAGAGATCCAGGAGGGGGAAAACTGTTTTTT. Encoded protein: CATSRDPGGGKLFF.

This clone was seen a handful of times. This chain joins TRBV5-1 and TRBJ1-3; possible D gene TRBD1, 6 bases. The CDR3 runs 16 residues. Trimming left V 0 bases short and J 3 bases short, with 13 bases between. CDR1 SGHRS and CDR2 YFSETQ come from the germline V gene. The CDR3 sequence: CASSLAGDIGGNTIYF. CDR3 bases: TGCGCCAGCAGCTTGGCCGGGGACATCGGTGGAAACACCATATATTTT.

The V and J genes are TRBV6-1 and TRBJ1-4; a possible D gene is TRBD1 (6 bases). V lost 1 base and J lost 8, with 14 bases in between. Germline V gene data show CDR1 as MNHNS and CDR2 as SASEGT. The CDR3 is 15 residues long. The CDR3 loop is CASSEGGTLPEKLFF. CDR3 in DNA: TGTGCCAGCAGTGAAGGGGGGACACTCCCCGAAAAACTGTTTTTT.

This rearrangement joins TRBV2 to TRBJ2-2; D ambiguous. CDR3 length: 15 amino acids. CDR1 SNHLY and CDR2 FYNNEI come from the germline V gene. Trimming removed 2 bases at V and 1 base at J, with 8 bases between. CDR3 DNA sequence: TGTGCCAGCAGTGAACAGGCCGGGAACACCGGGGAGCTGTTTTTT. Translation: CASSEQAGNTGELFF.

The chain recombines TRBV10-3 with TRBJ1-4; D is possibly TRBD1 (5 bases). From germline, CDR1 is ENHRY and CDR2 SYGVKD. V was trimmed by 3 bases and J by 0 bases, leaving 14 bases between them. This CDR3 is built from 17 residues. DNA of the CDR3: TGTGCCATCAGTGACTCAGGTGGGACGACAACTAATGAAAAACTGTTTTTT. As protein: CAISDSGGTTTNEKLFF.

J is TRBJ1-1 and V is TRBV29-1; 9 nucleotides match TRBD1. The CDR3 contains 14 residues. Germline assignment: CDR1 SQVTM and CDR2 ANQGSEA. V lost 0 bases to trimming and J lost 4 bases; unmatched junction nucleotides: 3. The CDR3 nucleotides read TGCAGCGTTGAAGAGACAGGGGGTAGCACTGAAGCTTTCTTT. This sequence encodes CSVEETGGSTEAFF.

V usage is TRBV4-3 and J usage is TRBJ1-6; D remains ambiguous. Germline CDR1 and CDR2: LGHNA and YSLEER. V was pared by 1 base and J by 0 bases, with 16 bases between. The length of the CDR3 is 19 residues. In DNA form, the CDR3 reads TGCGCCAGCAGCCAAGGGTTTTCGAGGGAAAGCTCCTATAATTCACCCCTCCACTTT. This codes for CASSQGFSRESSYNSPLHF.

The chain is built from TRBV7-9 and TRBJ1-3; D is uncertain. The V gene lost 2 bases and the J gene lost 4 bases, with 6 bases spanning the gap. Germline CDR1 and CDR2: SEHNR and FQNEAQ (reference sequence). This CDR3 has 13 amino acids. CDR3 sequence reads: CASSLLPGNTIYF. The CDR3 DNA is TGTGCCAGCAGCTTACTCCCCGGAAACACCATATATTTT.

The gene calls are TRBV7-8 and TRBJ1-2; D perhaps matches TRBD1 (5 bases). The V gene lost 1 base and the J gene lost 8 bases, with 8 bases spanning the gap. Germline CDR1 and CDR2: SGHVS and FQNEAQ. The CDR3 is 12 amino acids. As DNA, the CDR3 is TGTGCCAGCAGCTTAGGAGGGGAGGGCTACACCTTC. Translated, it gives CASSLGGEGYTF. Full variable domain (outside the CDR3, taken from reference TRBV7-8 and TRBJ1-2): GAGVSQSPRYKVAKRGQDVALRCDPISGHVSLFWYQQALGQGPEFLTYFQNEAQLDKSGLPSDRFFAERPEGSVSTLKIQRTQQEDSAVYLCASSLGGEGYTFGSGTRLTVV.

This chain uses TRBV12-3 or TRBV12-4 with TRBJ2-3; a possible D gene is TRBD2 (5 bases). Trimming pared 3 bases from V and 5 bases from J, leaving 9 bases between. The length of the CDR3 is 13 residues. CDR3 coding DNA: TGTGCCAGCAGTTTTCGGGGTGAAGATACGCAGTATTTT. It is translated as CASSFRGEDTQYF.

This clone was detected a few times. The V gene is TRBV11-2, the J gene TRBJ1-2; D is unclear. The CDR3 totals 14 residues. The germline V gene has CDR1 SGHAT and CDR2 FQNNGV. The V end was cut by 0 bases, the J end by 7 bases, with 12 bases between. The CDR3 DNA sequence: TGTGCCAGCAGCTTAGACAGGACCCCGGGTGGCTACACCTTC. The encoded protein is CASSLDRTPGGYTF.

The rearrangement links TRBV6-5 to TRBJ2-7; 13 nucleotides agree with TRBD2. Germline CDR1 is MNHEY and CDR2 is SVGAGI. This CDR3 has 15 residues. V dropped 2 bases and J dropped 4; count of bases not matched to a gene: 2. The CDR3 here is CASSYEGLAGYEQYF. The CDR3 DNA reads TGTGCCAGCAGTTACGAGGGACTAGCGGGGTACGAGCAGTACTTC.

This clone was counted a single time. The chain carries TRBV30 and TRBJ2-5, with 12 positions matching TRBD1. The CDR3 totals 15 residues. The V and J ends lost 5 bases and 5 bases, in that order; junction bases with no gene match: 9. From germline, CDR1 is GTSNPN and CDR2 SVGIG (reference sequence). CDR3 residues: CAWGGTGGNFETQYF. CDR3 nucleotides: TGTGCCTGGGGTGGGACAGGGGGCAATTTCGAGACCCAGTACTTC.